Listed below are T cell receptor beta chains from one sample, sequenced in a study of T-cell reconstitution after alpha-beta-depleted transplantation in children. TCRdb itself ran the PCR reads through MiXCR, one entry per CDR3 protein. The sample contains around 370,000 distinct CDR3 sequences, 10% of which appear only once. Source: PBMCs from the stem cell graft donor, taken from the stem cell graft. The receptors were gathered from a human donor who donated a stem cell graft to a child with acute lymphoblastic leukemia. The CDR3 runs from the conserved cysteine through the conserved F or W. A D gene is named only where the DNA matches it firmly. Size is omitted from some rows. Given values are once, few, many or a class for expanded clones.

cdr3_nt	cdr3_aa	clone_size	d_call	v_call	j_call
TGTGCCAGCAGGTCTCCACCGTCGGGTGAGCAGTTCTTC	CASRSPPSGEQFF	many	NA	TRBV12-3/TRBV12-4	TRBJ2-1
TGCGCCAGCAGCTTGGTTGCTGGGGCCAAAAACATTCAGTACTTC	CASSLVAGAKNIQYF	NA	NA	TRBV5-1	TRBJ2-4
TGTGCCAGCAGCCCCATGACAGGGGGCTCAGATACGCAGTATTTT	CASSPMTGGSDTQYF	NA	TRBD1	TRBV7-9	TRBJ2-3
TGTGCCAGCAGCTCTCTGACGGGTCTTCCTGGGGCCAACGTCCTGACTTTC	CASSSLTGLPGANVLTF	NA	NA	TRBV7-9	TRBJ2-6
TGCGCCAGCAGCCAAGAGGCAGGGGGCAGGATCTACGAGCAGTACTTC	CASSQEAGGRIYEQYF	few	TRBD1	TRBV4-1	TRBJ2-7
TGCGCCAGCAGCCAAGAGTCCAGGGTATCCTACGAGCAGTACTTC	CASSQESRVSYEQYF	NA	NA	TRBV4-1	TRBJ2-7
TGTGCCAGCAGACCGGGACAGGACAACTATGGCTACACCTTC	CASRPGQDNYGYTF	many	TRBD1	TRBV5-5	TRBJ1-2
TGTGCCAGCAGTCCCCAGGGGATTGAGCAGTTCTTC	CASSPQGIEQFF	NA	NA	TRBV12-3/TRBV12-4	TRBJ2-1
TGTGCCAGCAGCCGTCTCGGGTCAGGGGCCTACAATGAGCAGTTCTTC	CASSRLGSGAYNEQFF	NA	NA	TRBV14	TRBJ2-1
TGCGCCAGCAGCGTCAACAGGGGGGATGAAAAACTGTTTTTT	CASSVNRGDEKLFF	NA	TRBD1	TRBV5-1	TRBJ1-4
TGTGCCTGGAGTGGATTAGCGCAGTTCTTC	CAWSGLAQFF	NA	NA	TRBV30	TRBJ2-1
TGCGCCAGCAGCTTACAGGGTGTGGACACTGAAGCTTTCTTT	CASSLQGVDTEAFF	few	NA	TRBV5-1	TRBJ1-1
TGTGCCAGCAGTGAATCAGGGGTTCAGCCCCAGCATTTT	CASSESGVQPQHF	NA	NA	TRBV6-1	TRBJ1-5
TGTGCCAGCAGAGGTAGCGGCCTGAACTACGAGCAGTACTTC	CASRGSGLNYEQYF	NA	NA	TRBV7-8	TRBJ2-7
TGCGCCAGCAGCCAAGATCCGGGACTAGCAGTGAACACCGGGGAGCTGTTTTTT	CASSQDPGLAVNTGELFF	many	TRBD2	TRBV4-1	TRBJ2-2
TGCGCCAGCAGCCAAGGGGACAGCCTCTATGGCTACACCTTC	CASSQGDSLYGYTF	few	TRBD1	TRBV4-3	TRBJ1-2
TGTGCCAGCAGTCCCAGACTAGAGCCCCCCCAGTACTTC	CASSPRLEPPQYF	few	NA	TRBV28	TRBJ2-5
TGTGCCAGCAGCTCAACTGGGACAGCACTAGCCAAAAACATTCAGTACTTC	CASSSTGTALAKNIQYF	once	TRBD1	TRBV11-1	TRBJ2-4
TGTGCCAGCAGCTTAAATAGGCCAGGGGTTCGTGAAAAACTGTTTTTT	CASSLNRPGVREKLFF	NA	NA	TRBV7-2	TRBJ1-4
TGTGCCAGCAGCTTAGAGACCGACATATACAATGAGCAGTTCTTC	CASSLETDIYNEQFF	NA	NA	TRBV12-3/TRBV12-4	TRBJ2-1
TGTGCCAGCAGCTTCAATAATATCAGGGTCGCTGAAGCTTTCTTT	CASSFNNIRVAEAFF	NA	NA	TRBV7-9	TRBJ1-1
TGTGCCACCAGTGAATCGGGAACCTACAATGAGCAGTTCTTC	CATSESGTYNEQFF	few	NA	TRBV24-1	TRBJ2-1
TGTGCCAGTAGCCAGGGGTCCCACACAGATACGCAGTATTTT	CASSQGSHTDTQYF	NA	NA	TRBV19	TRBJ2-3
TGTGCCAGCAGCTTGGCGACTAGCGGGAGTTCGACGTCCTACAATGAGCAGTTCTTC	CASSLATSGSSTSYNEQFF	NA	TRBD2	TRBV7-9	TRBJ2-1
TGCAGCGCCGTAGGACAGGGGGCGGTAGAGACCCAGTACTTC	CSAVGQGAVETQYF	NA	TRBD1	TRBV29-1	TRBJ2-5
TGTGCCAGCAGCGTGGCGGGGGCGAGCTCCTACAATGAGCAGTTCTTC	CASSVAGASSYNEQFF	many	NA	TRBV9	TRBJ2-1
TGTGCCAGCAGCGTAGAGCGGGAGCCCTACAATGAGCAGTTCTTC	CASSVEREPYNEQFF	few	TRBD2	TRBV9	TRBJ2-1
TGTGCCAGCAGCTGGGAGTACCCCGGGGAGCTGTTTTTT	CASSWEYPGELFF	NA	NA	TRBV7-3	TRBJ2-2
TGTGCCACCAGTGATCCGAGGGGCACTGAAGCTTTCTTT	CATSDPRGTEAFF	many	NA	TRBV24-1	TRBJ1-1
TGTGCCATCAGTGGGACTAGCGTCGTTGGGCAGTACTTC	CAISGTSVVGQYF	NA	TRBD2	TRBV10-3	TRBJ2-7
TGTGCCAGCAGACAGGGGGCCCCAGATACGCAGTATTTT	CASRQGAPDTQYF	NA	TRBD1	TRBV28	TRBJ2-3
TGTGCCAGCTGGGAGGGGAACTATGGCTACACCTTC	CASWEGNYGYTF	many	NA	TRBV6-6	TRBJ1-2
TGTGCCAGCTCACCAGGCTCCCCGAGGTCAGGCAACGAGCAGTACTTC	CASSPGSPRSGNEQYF	few	NA	TRBV18	TRBJ2-7
TGTGCCAGCAGTTCCGCGGGAGGGCCTCCCTACGAGCAGTACTTC	CASSSAGGPPYEQYF	many	TRBD2	TRBV12-3/TRBV12-4	TRBJ2-7
TGTGCCACCAGCAGTCCCAGGGAGAACACCGGGGAGCTGTTTTTT	CATSSPRENTGELFF	many	NA	TRBV15	TRBJ2-2
TGTGCCAGCTCACCACCTCAGGGACCCGAGGTGAATGAGCAGTTCTTC	CASSPPQGPEVNEQFF	few	NA	TRBV18	TRBJ2-1
TGTGCCAGCAGTTCCCCGGACAGGGGGCTAAATCAGCCCCAGCATTTT	CASSSPDRGLNQPQHF	few	TRBD1	TRBV12-3/TRBV12-4	TRBJ1-5
TGTGCCAGCAGCGGCGGACCAACTCAAGAGACCCAGTACTTC	CASSGGPTQETQYF	NA	NA	TRBV7-2	TRBJ2-5
TGTGCCAGCAGCTCAGCTGGACTAGCGGGAGCGGGGTTACGCAATGAGCAGTTCTTC	CASSSAGLAGAGLRNEQFF	few	TRBD2	TRBV7-8	TRBJ2-1
TGCGCCAGCAGCTTGGCCCCCCAGGGGGCGGGCGAGCAGTACTTC	CASSLAPQGAGEQYF	few	TRBD1	TRBV5-1	TRBJ2-7
TGTGCCAGCAGCCAAGTCCGGGCGTTAAATGAGCAGTTCTTC	CASSQVRALNEQFF	NA	NA	TRBV3-1	TRBJ2-1
TGTGCCATCAGTGCTGGACAGGACCAAGAGACCCAGTACTTC	CAISAGQDQETQYF	NA	TRBD1	TRBV10-3	TRBJ2-5
TGTGCCATATACACAACCGGAGACGAGCAGTACTTC	CAIYTTGDEQYF	few	NA	TRBV7-9	TRBJ2-7
TGTGCCAGCAAGGGGCTAGCGGGAGTGGATGAGCAGTTCTTC	CASKGLAGVDEQFF	few	TRBD2	TRBV6-1	TRBJ2-1